The 7 T cell receptor beta chains reported below all come from one sample, sequenced in a study of CD8+ T cells in alopecia areata. As the sequencing template, cDNA was produced by extracting RNA and reverse transcribing it. Profiling relied on immunoSEQ multiplex PCR, and the TCRdb table lists in-frame clones only, not all of them. The data hold approximately 100,000 clones, with approximately 63% observed a single time. Treatment in this sample: oral pan-JAK inhibitor, 5-10 mg twice daily. The starting material was CD8+ T cells sorted from blood, obtained between weeks 55 and 70, from a patient treated with tofacitinib. These receptors all stem from a human donor with alopecia areata.

The chain is built from TRBV29-1 and TRBJ2-5; TRBD2 matches 10 bases. V dropped 7 bases and J dropped 1; count of bases not matched to a gene: 6. The CDR3 totals 14 residues. CDR1 and CDR2 from the germline V gene are SQVTM and ANQGSEA. CDR3 in DNA: TGCAGCGCCTGTGTAGCGGGGGGCCAAGAGACCCAGTACTTC. Its translation: CSACVAGGQETQYF.

The V call is TRBV15, the J call TRBJ2-5; 7 bases agree with TRBD2. Germline V gene sequence: CDR1 LNHNV, CDR2 YYDKDF (reference sequence). V shed 1 base, J shed 2 bases, and the junction held 4 bases outside the gene matches. This CDR3 comprises 15 residues. DNA for the CDR3: TGTGCCACCAGCAGAGCCCAGGGAGGGCAAGAGACCCAGTACTTC. Protein product: CATSRAQGGQETQYF.

For the CDR3, the DNA is TGTGCCAGCAGTGACTGGGGTGTTGGGGGCTACACCTTC. Protein sequence: CASSDWGVGGYTF. The chain is built from TRBV2 and TRBJ1-2; D unclear. Germline CDR1 reads SNHLY; CDR2 reads FYNNEI. Deletions cut 3 bases from V and 8 bases from J, with 13 bases between. The CDR3 sequence is 13 residues long.

This chain connects TRBV7-9 to TRBJ2-3; D uncertain. Trimming took off 8 bases at V and 4 bases at J, with 7 bases between the two ends. Germline CDR1 and CDR2: SEHNR and FQNEAQ (reference sequence). This CDR3 is built from 11 residues. The CDR3 DNA reads TGTGCCAGCCGGACGTCAGATACGCAGTATTTT. Translated: CASRTSDTQYF. Full variable domain (outside the CDR3, taken from reference TRBV7-9 and TRBJ2-3): DTGVSQNPRHKITKRGQNVTFRCDPISEHNRLYWYRQTLGQGPEFLTYFQNEAQLEKSRLLSDRFSAERPKGSFSTLEIQRTEQGDSAMYLCASRTSDTQYFGPGTRLTVL.

This chain links TRBV2 with TRBJ1-1; D may be TRBD1 (6 bases). In germline, CDR1 is SNHLY, CDR2 FYNNEI. Deletions cut 8 bases from V and 8 bases from J, with 18 bases between. The length of the CDR3 is 13 residues. DNA for the CDR3: TGTGCCAGCTCCTCCGGGGACAACCGAGAAGCTTTCTTT. Its translation: CASSSGDNREAFF.

This chain connects TRBV10-3 to TRBJ1-2; 8 nucleotides line up with TRBD1. V trimming: 0 bases; J trimming: 2 bases; junction bases outside the gene matches: 5. CDR3 length: 16 residues. Germline CDR1 is ENHRY and CDR2 is SYGVKD. CDR3 sequence: CAISESITGGNYGYTF. As DNA, the CDR3 is TGTGCCATCAGTGAGTCTATCACAGGGGGAAACTATGGCTACACCTTC.

In nucleotides, the CDR3 is TGTGCTAGTGGTTTAGTAGGGGACGAATATAGCAATCAGCCCCAGCATTTT. Encoded protein: CASGLVGDEYSNQPQHF. The chain has TRBV12-5 and TRBJ1-5, with D tentatively TRBD1 (5 bases). V was clipped by 3 bases and J by 0 bases, with 15 bases between them. CDR3 length: 17 amino acids. CDR1 is LGHNT and CDR2 is FRNRAP in the germline V gene.